This record concerns one T cell receptor beta chain sequence. What it binds is not known. Sequenced by immunoSEQ multiplex PCR; TCRdb stores in-frame clones only, minus some. The table lists about 15,000 clones, roughly three fifths of them singletons. This entry is derived from a study of neoadjuvant anti-PD-1 for oral cavity cancer. Study at large: Patients without progression got a fourth dose around day 43.

Germline loops: CDR1 MNHEY, CDR2 SMNVEV (reference sequence). The CDR3 contains 15 residues. Trimming stripped 2 bases from V and 8 bases from J, with 18 bases between. Study-wide results and limits: Higher pretreatment blood Treg/Th17 ratios correlated with higher pretreatment blood and lower post-treatment tumor TCRbeta clonality.

This specimen consisted of PBMCs, obtained before nivolumab (anti-PD-1) treatment. J is TRBJ1-2 and V is TRBV27, with D perhaps matching TRBD1 (6 bases). The receptor's source is a person between 35 and 79 years old with oral cavity squamous cell carcinoma. The CDR3 is CASSLHPGTPIGYTF. In DNA form, the CDR3 reads TGTGCCAGCAGTTTACACCCAGGGACACCCATCGGCTACACCTTC.